The subject of this entry is one T cell receptor beta chain. These data come from a study of control samples from healthy donors and cancer patients. The CDR3 spans 16 residues. J was trimmed by 3 bases and V by 4 bases; bases with no gene match: 11. Germline CDR1 and CDR2: MGHRA and YSYEKL. Data came from immunoSEQ multiplex PCR; TCRdb stores just in-frame clones and leaves some out. The sample lists 150,000 to 200,000 clones, more than 85% occurring once. The sample taken for sequencing was blood. The sequence derives from a woman aged 40 to 55 in good health. The chain uses TRBV4-1 and TRBJ2-7; 8 bases map to TRBD1. CDR3 sequence reads: CASSLQAGTGVYEQYF. The CDR3 bases are TGCGCCAGCAGCCTTCAGGCCGGGACAGGAGTCTACGAGCAGTACTTC.